Each of the 13 T cell receptor beta chains below was sequenced from the same sample in a study of blood T cell repertoires in COVID-19 (TCRdb year 2020). Libraries were built with the immunoSEQ multiplex PCR assay. TCRdb obtained this table from immuneACCESS and retained in-frame rearrangements with V and J assigned. These tables miss some clones; where compared with another copy, unresolved V genes account for less than half of the shortfall, and the remainder is unexplained. Within this sample are fewer than 250,000 clones, with around nine tenths of them counted one time only. The ten most abundant clones make up approximately 5.6% of the sample. Sequenced sample: peripheral blood. These receptors originate from a middle-aged woman who had recovered from COVID-19.

The chain has TRBV29-1 and TRBJ2-2, with TRBD2 matching 11 bases. Germline assignment: CDR1 SQVTM and CDR2 ANQGSEA. CDR3 length: 16 residues. The V and J ends lost 4 bases and 1 base, in that order; junction bases with no gene match: 5. The CDR3 loop is CSVAATSGMNTGELFF. Here the CDR3 DNA reads TGCAGCGTTGCGGCGACTAGCGGGATGAACACCGGGGAGCTGTTTTTT.

This chain links TRBV5-6 with TRBJ2-1; D gene uncertain. The CDR3 contains 12 residues. Germline CDR1 is SGHDT and CDR2 is YYEEEE. The V and J ends lost 6 bases and 6 bases respectively, with 10 bases between them. The CDR3 loop is CASTSVINEQFF. DNA for the CDR3: TGTGCCAGCACTTCCGTTATCAATGAGCAGTTCTTC. The complete variable domain, with remaining parts taken from reference TRBV5-6 and TRBJ2-1, reads DAGVTQSPTHLIKTRGQQVTLRCSPKSGHDTVSWYQQALGQGPQFIFQYYEEEERQRGNFPDRFSGHQFPNYSSELNVNALLLGDSALYLCASTSVINEQFFGPGTRLTVL.

This rearrangement joins TRBV7-3 to TRBJ1-2; tentative D call: TRBD1 (6 bases). CDR1 and CDR2 (germline): SGHTA, FQGTGA. V lost 5 bases, J lost 4 bases, and 14 bases lay in between. This CDR3 is built from 14 residues. CDR3 bases: TGTGCCAGCAGCCCAAACAGGGAGGGCTATGGCTACACCTTC. It translates to CASSPNREGYGYTF.

The CDR3, as DNA: TGTGCCACCAGCATTCATAGCGGGAAAGAGACCCAGTACTTC. Protein: CATSIHSGKETQYF. This sequence joins TRBV15 and TRBJ2-5; 8 bases are a match to TRBD2. Trimming at V came to 4 bases and at J to 3 bases, leaving 4 bases not matched to a gene. There are 14 residues in the CDR3. Germline-derived CDR1 and CDR2 are LNHNV and YYDKDF (reference sequence).

The chain couples TRBV29-1 to TRBJ2-3; tentative D call: TRBD2 (6 bases). Looked up from germline, CDR1 is SQVTM and CDR2 is ANQGSEA. V dropped 6 bases and J dropped 4 bases, with 11 bases sitting between them. This CDR3 has 12 residues. The CDR3 spells CSVRSGADTQYF. The CDR3 DNA is TGCAGCGTCCGCTCGGGGGCAGATACGCAGTATTTT.

The V and J genes are TRBV9 and TRBJ2-5; D is possibly TRBD1 (6 bases). V lost 4 bases and J lost 1, with 11 bases in between. This CDR3 spans 14 amino acids. Germline loops: CDR1 SGDLS, CDR2 YYNGEE. In nucleotides, the CDR3 is TGTGCCAGCAGCCCCACGGACAGCCAAGAGACCCAGTACTTC. Amino acids: CASSPTDSQETQYF.

The V call is TRBV5-1, the J call TRBJ2-3; a possible D gene is TRBD1 (6 bases). V dropped 1 base and J dropped 5 bases, with 11 bases sitting between them. Germline CDR1 is SGHRS and CDR2 is YFSETQ. This CDR3 has 14 amino acids. CDR3 DNA: TGCGCCAGCAGCTTGACAGGGACCGGAGATACGCAGTATTTT. This encodes CASSLTGTGDTQYF. Filled out from reference TRBV5-1 and TRBJ2-3, the complete variable domain reads KAGVTQTPRYLIKTRGQQVTLSCSPISGHRSVSWYQQTPGQGLQFLFEYFSETQRNKGNFPGRFSGRQFSNSRSEMNVSTLELGDSALYLCASSLTGTGDTQYFGPGTRLTVL.

The rearrangement links TRBV6-5 to TRBJ1-3, with TRBD1 matching 7 bases. The CDR3 is made up of 15 amino acids. Germline V gives CDR1 MNHEY, CDR2 SVGAGI. With V trimmed by 5 bases and J by 0 bases, 4 bases remained unmatched. In DNA form, the CDR3 reads TGTGCCAGCAGTCAAAGACAGGGCTCTGGAAACACCATATATTTT. It is translated as CASSQRQGSGNTIYF.

The chain recombines TRBV6-5 with TRBJ2-7, with 9 bases matching TRBD1. The CDR3 sequence is 14 residues long. CDR1 is MNHEY, CDR2 SVGAGI, per germline. V shed 7 bases and J 5 bases; nucleotides not matched to a gene: 9. CDR3 nucleotides: TGTGCCAGCAACCCCGGGACAGGGTCCCACGAGCAGTACTTC. Amino acids: CASNPGTGSHEQYF.

The genes are TRBV6-5 and TRBJ2-4; TRBD1 might be the D (6 bases). The CDR3 contains 14 residues. Germline V gives CDR1 MNHEY, CDR2 SVGAGI. The V end lost 2 bases, the J end lost 2 bases, and 7 bases lay between the germline ends. Written as DNA, the CDR3 is TGTGCCAGCAGTTACCAGGGGACCAAAAACATTCAGTACTTC. Its translation is CASSYQGTKNIQYF.

The V and J genes are TRBV7-6 and TRBJ1-5; no reliable D call. CDR3 length equals 13 residues. Germline values: CDR1 SGHVS, CDR2 FNYEAQ. Trimming took off 3 bases at V and 6 bases at J, with 9 bases between the two ends. The CDR3 sequence: CASSLGARQPQHF. CDR3 sequence (DNA): TGTGCCAGCAGCTTGGGAGCCCGTCAGCCCCAGCATTTT.

The chain is built from TRBV19 and TRBJ1-3, with TRBD1 as a possible D gene (6 bases). V gave up 1 base and J gave up 0 bases, with 16 bases separating them. There are 18 residues in the CDR3. The germline V gene encodes CDR1 LNHDA and CDR2 SQIVND (reference sequence). This chain's CDR3 is CASSIGGGNGSSGNTIYF. CDR3 sequence (DNA): TGTGCCAGTAGTATAGGCGGGGGCAACGGTAGCTCTGGAAACACCATATATTTT.

The table lists this clone with a few counts. The gene calls are TRBV18 and TRBJ2-7; D may be TRBD2 (5 bases). V shed 4 bases and J shed 0 bases, with 16 bases lying between them. The CDR3 is made up of 16 amino acids. CDR1 is KGHSH and CDR2 is LQKENI in the germline V gene. This CDR3 reads CASSLGFGIVSYEQYF. Written as DNA, the CDR3 is TGTGCCAGCTCACTGGGTTTCGGGATTGTCTCCTACGAGCAGTACTTC. Together with reference TRBV18 and TRBJ2-7, the CDR3 gives the full variable domain: NAGVMQNPRHLVRRRGQEARLRCSPMKGHSHVYWYRQLPEEGLKFMVYLQKENIIDESGMPKERFSAEFPKEGPSILRIQQVVRGDSAAYFCASSLGFGIVSYEQYFGPGTRLTVT.